This is a list of T cell receptor beta chains from one sample in a study of blood T cells in healthy people across ages. TCRdb passed the 5' RACE reads through MiXCR, listing each CDR3 protein once. The sample carries 1.5 million to 1.9 million distinct CDR3 sequences, 40% to 45% recorded once. The source material was blood. The receptors were sampled from a woman aged 18 to 35 in good health. Each CDR3 is given with its conserved first and last residue. A D gene is named only where the DNA matches it firmly. Rows give clone size only sometimes, using once, few, many, or a class for an expanded clone.

d_call: NA; clone_size: few; j_call: TRBJ2-3; v_call: TRBV18; cdr3_nt: TGTGCCAGCTCACCAAGTACTGTGACAGATACGCAGTATTTT; cdr3_aa: CASSPSTVTDTQYF
d_call: TRBD1; clone_size: NA; j_call: TRBJ1-4; v_call: TRBV12-3/TRBV12-4; cdr3_nt: TGTGCCAGCACCCCAGTTTTCAAAGGGGACAGGGCGAATGAAAAACTGTTTTTT; cdr3_aa: CASTPVFKGDRANEKLFF
d_call: TRBD1; clone_size: once; j_call: TRBJ2-3; v_call: TRBV7-9; cdr3_nt: TGTGCCAGCAGTTTGCGGACAGGGAGCGAGGATACGCAGTATTTT; cdr3_aa: CASSLRTGSEDTQYF
d_call: NA; clone_size: NA; j_call: TRBJ2-7; v_call: TRBV6-2/TRBV6-3; cdr3_nt: TGTGCCAGCAGTTACGTGGGAATGGCCTACGAGCAGTACTTC; cdr3_aa: CASSYVGMAYEQYF
d_call: NA; clone_size: few; j_call: TRBJ1-5; v_call: TRBV7-9; cdr3_nt: TGTGCCAGCAGCTCCCGAGACACAGGGAATCAGCCCCAGCATTTT; cdr3_aa: CASSSRDTGNQPQHF
d_call: NA; clone_size: few; j_call: TRBJ2-1; v_call: TRBV12-3/TRBV12-4; cdr3_nt: TGTGCCAGCCTTTCTTCTGGGGGGGCGAGGAATGAGCAGTTCTTC; cdr3_aa: CASLSSGGARNEQFF
d_call: TRBD2; clone_size: NA; j_call: TRBJ2-3; v_call: TRBV6-2/TRBV6-3; cdr3_nt: TGTGCCACGTCTTGGGAAGGCGGGGGGTCCGCAGATACGCAGTATTTT; cdr3_aa: CATSWEGGGSADTQYF
d_call: TRBD2; clone_size: NA; j_call: TRBJ2-1; v_call: TRBV29-1; cdr3_nt: TGCGGCATCATGGGACTAGCGGAAGACAATGAGCAGTTCTTC; cdr3_aa: CGIMGLAEDNEQFF
d_call: NA; clone_size: few; j_call: TRBJ1-1; v_call: TRBV30; cdr3_nt: TGTGCCTGGACAGAGGGGGTCACTGAAGCTTTCTTT; cdr3_aa: CAWTEGVTEAFF
d_call: TRBD1; clone_size: few; j_call: TRBJ1-1; v_call: TRBV4-1; cdr3_nt: TGCGCCAGCAGCTACTTAGGTCACAAGACAGGGGAATTGAACACTGAAGCTTTCTTT; cdr3_aa: CASSYLGHKTGELNTEAFF
d_call: NA; clone_size: few; j_call: TRBJ2-1; v_call: TRBV20-1; cdr3_nt: TGCAGTGCAAGGGCGATCAATGAGCAGTTCTTC; cdr3_aa: CSARAINEQFF
d_call: TRBD1; clone_size: NA; j_call: TRBJ1-3; v_call: TRBV6-5; cdr3_nt: TGTGCCAGCAGTTACTACGGGACAGGGGGCTCTGGAAACACCATATATTTT; cdr3_aa: CASSYYGTGGSGNTIYF
d_call: TRBD2; clone_size: NA; j_call: TRBJ2-7; v_call: TRBV27; cdr3_nt: TGTGCCAGCACAAAAAGCGGGGGGCACTCCTACGAGCAGTACTTC; cdr3_aa: CASTKSGGHSYEQYF
d_call: TRBD2; clone_size: many; j_call: TRBJ2-2; v_call: TRBV6-4; cdr3_nt: TGTGCCAGCAGTGACTCGGCTAGCGGGGACACCGGGGAGCTGTTTTTT; cdr3_aa: CASSDSASGDTGELFF
d_call: TRBD2; clone_size: few; j_call: TRBJ2-1; v_call: TRBV12-3/TRBV12-4; cdr3_nt: TGTGCCATCCCTGGGACTAGCGGGAATGAGCAGTTCTTC; cdr3_aa: CAIPGTSGNEQFF
d_call: NA; clone_size: NA; j_call: TRBJ2-1; v_call: TRBV7-9; cdr3_nt: TGTGCCAGCAGCTTAGAGAGGTTCGGTGTGTATGAGCAGTTCTTC; cdr3_aa: CASSLERFGVYEQFF
d_call: TRBD2; clone_size: NA; j_call: TRBJ2-2; v_call: TRBV7-6; cdr3_nt: TGTGCCAGCAGCTCCCTAGCGGGAGGAAACACCGGGGAGCTGTTTTTT; cdr3_aa: CASSSLAGGNTGELFF
d_call: TRBD1; clone_size: NA; j_call: TRBJ1-1; v_call: TRBV4-3; cdr3_nt: TGCGCCAGCAGCCAAGATATGATTTCAGGGACAGCTTTGAACACTGAAGCTTTCTTT; cdr3_aa: CASSQDMISGTALNTEAFF
d_call: NA; clone_size: NA; j_call: TRBJ1-1; v_call: TRBV10-3; cdr3_nt: TGTGCTATCAGTGAGTCGAGGGGGGAGCGGACTGAAGCTTTCTTT; cdr3_aa: CAISESRGERTEAFF
d_call: NA; clone_size: NA; j_call: TRBJ2-3; v_call: TRBV2; cdr3_nt: TGTGCCAGCCAGGGTGTGGTAGGACTAAACACAGATACGCAGTATTTT; cdr3_aa: CASQGVVGLNTDTQYF
d_call: TRBD2; clone_size: NA; j_call: TRBJ2-3; v_call: TRBV20-1; cdr3_nt: TGCAGTGTTAGAGATCCCCTAGCGGGAAGGGCAGATACGCAGTATTTT; cdr3_aa: CSVRDPLAGRADTQYF
d_call: NA; clone_size: NA; j_call: TRBJ2-3; v_call: TRBV21-1; cdr3_nt: TGTGCCAGCAGAAAAGCCTGGGATACGCAGTATTTT; cdr3_aa: CASRKAWDTQYF
d_call: NA; clone_size: NA; j_call: TRBJ2-1; v_call: TRBV9; cdr3_nt: TGTGCCAGCAGCGGTCCTGGGCAGGGGCTCTACAATGAGCAGTTCTTC; cdr3_aa: CASSGPGQGLYNEQFF
d_call: TRBD2; clone_size: few; j_call: TRBJ2-7; v_call: TRBV7-8; cdr3_nt: TGTGCCAGCAGCCCCCTCGGGGGGGTCTCCTACGAGCAGTACTTC; cdr3_aa: CASSPLGGVSYEQYF
d_call: NA; clone_size: NA; j_call: TRBJ1-5; v_call: TRBV4-1; cdr3_nt: TGCGCCAGCAGCCCCAGCGAACATCAGCCCCAGCATTTT; cdr3_aa: CASSPSEHQPQHF
d_call: NA; clone_size: many; j_call: TRBJ2-3; v_call: TRBV6-4; cdr3_nt: TGTGCCAGCAGTGACCAACCTGGCACAGATACGCAGTATTTT; cdr3_aa: CASSDQPGTDTQYF
d_call: TRBD1; clone_size: few; j_call: TRBJ2-1; v_call: TRBV11-3; cdr3_nt: TGTGCCAGCAGCCGACAGGGTATGAATGAGCAGTTCTTC; cdr3_aa: CASSRQGMNEQFF
d_call: TRBD2; clone_size: few; j_call: TRBJ2-7; v_call: TRBV6-5; cdr3_nt: TGTGCCAGCAGTTTCCAGGCCGGGCTAGCGGATTCCTCCTACGAGCAGTACTTC; cdr3_aa: CASSFQAGLADSSYEQYF
d_call: NA; clone_size: few; j_call: TRBJ1-2; v_call: TRBV4-3; cdr3_nt: TGCGCCAGCAGCCAAGATCGGTCCGGGTTTGGCTACACCTTC; cdr3_aa: CASSQDRSGFGYTF
d_call: NA; clone_size: NA; j_call: TRBJ1-4; v_call: TRBV7-8; cdr3_nt: TGTGCCAGCAGCTTAGCTACGCCTAATGAAAAACTGTTTTTT; cdr3_aa: CASSLATPNEKLFF
d_call: TRBD1; clone_size: NA; j_call: TRBJ2-7; v_call: TRBV6-2/TRBV6-3; cdr3_nt: TGTGCCAGCAGGGCAACGACAGGGGTTCGCTACGAGCAGTACTTC; cdr3_aa: CASRATTGVRYEQYF
d_call: NA; clone_size: few; j_call: TRBJ2-1; v_call: TRBV30; cdr3_nt: TGTGCCTGGAGCCTCAACAGCGAGCAGTTCTTC; cdr3_aa: CAWSLNSEQFF
d_call: NA; clone_size: NA; j_call: TRBJ2-3; v_call: TRBV29-1; cdr3_nt: TGCAGCGTTCACGGGAGTCTCATAGATACGCAGTATTTT; cdr3_aa: CSVHGSLIDTQYF
d_call: NA; clone_size: NA; j_call: TRBJ1-4; v_call: TRBV4-3; cdr3_nt: TGCGCCAGCAGCCAAGATCTCATCCGGGGGCGAGGAGGGGATGAAAAACTGTTTTTT; cdr3_aa: CASSQDLIRGRGGDEKLFF
d_call: NA; clone_size: NA; j_call: TRBJ1-4; v_call: TRBV7-2; cdr3_nt: TGTGCCAGCAGCCGATCCAAGGACGAGGAAAAACTGTTTTTT; cdr3_aa: CASSRSKDEEKLFF